The text below deals with one T cell receptor beta chain. Its antigen is unidentified. Some clones are missing from TCRdb's copy, which holds only in-frame ones; the method was immunoSEQ multiplex PCR. The table has some 40,000 clones, about three quarters seen once. The data originate from a study of T cell responses to AZD1222 COVID-19 vaccine. Overall study findings and caveats: Just a handful of AZD1222 recipients were seropositive at baseline.

V lost 1 base to trimming and J lost 7 bases, with 13 bases between them. Germline CDR1 KGHSH, CDR2 LQKENI. The CDR3 length is 15 residues. The receptor comes from an adult in good health. This chain uses TRBV18 with TRBJ1-4; tentative D call: TRBD1 (5 bases). Sequenced here: peripheral blood, sampled on day 0 of AZD1222 vaccination. The CDR3 coding sequence is TGTGCCAGCTCACCACTGGGGGGTTTGAGTGAAAAACTGTTTTTT. This sequence encodes CASSPLGGLSEKLFF.